This is a list of T cell receptor beta chains from one sample in a study of T cells after yellow fever vaccination. TCRdb independently ran MiXCR on the 5' RACE reads; one entry per CDR3 protein. The sample has a few hundred thousand distinct CDR3 sequences, 3.2% seen once. Sequencing was performed on CD4+ T cells sorted from PBMCs, taken 10 days after the yellow fever booster vaccination. The source of these receptors is a man aged 18 to 29 who received the YFV17D yellow fever vaccine. Both conserved end residues are part of each CDR3. The order of the fields is V gene, J gene, D gene, clone size, CDR3 protein, CDR3 DNA. A D gene is named only where the DNA matches it firmly. A clone size is listed for some rows: how often the clone was seen (once, few, many), or a class if it is expanded.

>TRBV6-1|TRBJ2-7|-|-
CAEQGDHNEQYF
TGTGCCGAACAGGGAGATCATAACGAGCAGTACTTC
>TRBV4-3|TRBJ2-6|TRBD1|few
CASSQDVKGAAGANVLTF
TGCGCCAGCAGCCAAGATGTTAAGGGGGCGGCTGGGGCCAACGTCCTGACTTTC
>TRBV5-1|TRBJ2-4|-|many
CASSLTPGVKNIQYF
TGCGCCAGCAGCTTGACCCCGGGGGTCAAAAACATTCAGTACTTC
>TRBV20-1|TRBJ1-2|-|few
CSATGTGYGYTF
TGCAGTGCTACCGGGACCGGCTATGGCTACACCTTC
>TRBV3-1|TRBJ2-5|-|many
CASSRGGEQYF
TGTGCCAGCAGCCGCGGCGGGGAGCAGTACTTC
>TRBV11-3|TRBJ2-1|-|-
CASSPLGGASYNEQFF
TGTGCCAGCAGCCCCTTGGGGGGGGCCTCCTACAATGAGCAGTTCTTC
>TRBV12-3/TRBV12-4|TRBJ2-3|-|few
CASSFYIRGSDTQYF
TGTGCCAGCAGTTTTTATATAAGGGGATCAGATACGCAGTATTTT
>TRBV18|TRBJ2-3|-|-
CASSGANNRDTQYF
TGTGCCAGCTCAGGGGCTAACAACAGAGATACGCAGTATTTT
>TRBV6-5|TRBJ1-2|-|-
CASSNGRGYTF
TGTGCCAGCAGTAACGGGAGGGGCTACACCTTC
>TRBV7-3|TRBJ1-5|-|-
CASSSGVHQPQHF
TGTGCCAGCAGCTCCGGGGTTCATCAGCCCCAGCATTTT
>TRBV6-2/TRBV6-3|TRBJ2-7|TRBD1|many
CASHAPAGGPYEQYF
TGTGCCAGCCATGCTCCCGCAGGGGGTCCCTACGAGCAGTACTTC
>TRBV12-3/TRBV12-4|TRBJ1-1|-|many
CASSLDRGRGTEAFF
TGTGCCAGCAGTTTAGATCGGGGGAGAGGAACTGAAGCTTTCTTT
>TRBV10-3|TRBJ2-5|-|-
CAISESWTETQYF
TGTGCCATCAGTGAGTCGTGGACGGAGACCCAGTACTTC
>TRBV10-3|TRBJ1-3|-|many
CAIRGTGSSGNTIYF
TGTGCCATCAGGGGAACAGGGAGCTCTGGAAACACCATATATTTT
>TRBV20-1|TRBJ2-5|-|many
CSAPRAGLQETQYF
TGCAGTGCCCCAAGGGCGGGGTTACAAGAGACCCAGTACTTC
>TRBV12-3/TRBV12-4|TRBJ2-3|-|many
CASSPQDSTDTQYF
TGTGCCAGCAGTCCGCAGGACAGCACAGATACGCAGTATTTT
>TRBV5-1|TRBJ2-5|-|-
CASSDIWETQYF
TGCGCCAGCAGCGATATCTGGGAGACCCAGTACTTC
>TRBV12-3/TRBV12-4|TRBJ2-5|-|many
CASSLLLGGTQYF
TGTGCCAGCAGTTTACTTTTGGGGGGGACCCAGTACTTC
>TRBV6-6|TRBJ2-1|TRBD1|many
CASSPGPGQGFF
TGTGCCAGCAGTCCCGGCCCCGGACAGGGATTCTTC
>TRBV5-1|TRBJ1-1|TRBD1|few
CASSLRAGGGDTEAFF
TGCGCCAGCAGCTTGCGGGCAGGGGGCGGTGACACTGAAGCTTTCTTT
>TRBV5-1|TRBJ1-4|-|many
CASSSSGPLGEKLFF
TGCGCCAGCAGCTCTTCCGGGCCCCTGGGGGAAAAACTGTTTTTT
>TRBV2|TRBJ2-3|-|many
CASSKGPDTQYF
TGTGCCAGCAGCAAGGGCCCAGATACGCAGTATTTT
>TRBV11-2|TRBJ2-6|TRBD1|-
CASSPLRGTGANVLTF
TGTGCCAGCAGCCCCCTCAGGGGGACCGGGGCCAACGTCCTGACTTTC
>TRBV20-1|TRBJ2-3|-|-
CSARFRLGTGRLAGADTQYF
TGCAGTGCTAGATTCCGGCTTGGGACAGGGAGACTAGCGGGCGCAGATACGCAGTATTTT
>TRBV5-1|TRBJ2-1|TRBD1|many
CASSHQTGQGGDEQFF
TGCGCCAGCAGCCATCAAACGGGACAGGGTGGAGATGAGCAGTTCTTC
>TRBV4-3|TRBJ1-2|-|-
CASSQDVGTSYGYTF
TGCGCCAGCAGCCAAGATGTAGGGACCTCCTATGGCTACACCTTC
>TRBV5-1|TRBJ2-2|-|many
CASSLAGGPGTGELFF
TGCGCCAGCAGCTTGGCCGGAGGCCCGGGAACCGGGGAGCTGTTTTTT
>TRBV5-1|TRBJ2-1|-|few
CASGTGLGPNEQFF
TGCGCCAGCGGCACAGGGTTGGGCCCCAATGAGCAGTTCTTC
>TRBV3-1|TRBJ2-3|-|-
CASSHPRLSKDTQYF
TGTGCCAGCAGCCACCCACGACTCAGTAAGGATACGCAGTATTTT
>TRBV19|TRBJ1-2|-|-
CASSARINYGYTF
TGTGCCAGTAGCGCCAGGATTAACTATGGCTACACCTTC
>TRBV18|TRBJ2-5|-|few
CASSPTVQETQYF
TGTGCCAGCTCACCGACAGTCCAAGAGACCCAGTACTTC
>TRBV20-1|TRBJ1-6|-|many
CSARPLGGRNSPLHF
TGCAGTGCCAGGCCTCTGGGTGGCCGGAATTCACCCCTCCACTTT
>TRBV9|TRBJ1-2|-|many
CASRPPGRGNYGYTF
TGTGCCAGCCGACCCCCAGGGAGAGGGAACTATGGCTACACCTTC
>TRBV6-2/TRBV6-3|TRBJ2-3|TRBD2|many
CASTWRGTDTQYF
TGTGCCAGCACCTGGCGGGGGACAGATACGCAGTATTTT
>TRBV20-1|TRBJ1-1|-|many
CSARDPRGPTEAFF
TGCAGTGCTAGAGACCCCCGGGGGCCCACTGAAGCTTTCTTT
>TRBV10-3|TRBJ1-3|-|many
CAISESRGNSGNTIYF
TGTGCCATCAGTGAGTCTAGGGGAAACTCTGGAAACACCATATATTTT
>TRBV2|TRBJ2-5|TRBD2|many
CASSEALRGGETQYF
TGTGCCAGCAGTGAAGCGCTTCGGGGGGGCGAGACCCAGTACTTC
>TRBV20-1|TRBJ2-1|TRBD2|many
CSVKTSGGHYNEQFF
TGCAGTGTTAAGACTAGCGGGGGCCACTACAATGAGCAGTTCTTC
>TRBV5-4|TRBJ2-6|-|few
CASSLRRTNSGANVLTF
TGTGCCAGCAGCTTGAGAAGGACTAACTCTGGGGCCAACGTCCTGACTTTC
>TRBV25-1|TRBJ2-6|TRBD1|few
CASAPGQGTSGANVLTF
TGTGCCTCAGCCCCGGGACAGGGAACGTCTGGGGCCAACGTCCTGACTTTC
>TRBV12-3/TRBV12-4|TRBJ1-2|-|few
CASSPREGGNYGYTF
TGTGCCAGCAGTCCCCGGGAGGGCGGTAACTATGGCTACACCTTC
>TRBV5-4|TRBJ2-1|-|-
CASSFTGQFEQFF
TGTGCCAGCAGCTTTACAGGACAGTTCGAGCAGTTCTTC
>TRBV6-5|TRBJ1-6|-|few
CASSYSAALENSPLHF
TGTGCCAGCAGTTACTCGGCAGCCTTAGAGAATTCACCCCTCCACTTT
>TRBV5-4|TRBJ2-7|-|-
CASSLGGDPTYEQYF
TGTGCCAGCAGCTTGGGAGGGGACCCTACCTACGAGCAGTACTTC
>TRBV5-1|TRBJ2-5|TRBD2|many
CASSTSGQETQYF
TGCGCCAGCAGCACTAGCGGCCAAGAGACCCAGTACTTC
>TRBV5-6|TRBJ2-4|TRBD1|many
CASNDRGGNIQYF
TGTGCCAGCAACGACAGGGGAGGAAACATTCAGTACTTC
>TRBV5-6|TRBJ2-3|TRBD2|many
CASSPGLDSSTDTQYF
TGTGCCAGCAGCCCGGGACTAGACTCTAGCACAGATACGCAGTATTTT
>TRBV5-1|TRBJ2-1|TRBD2|many
CASTSSSGGFNEQFF
TGCGCCAGCACATCATCTAGCGGGGGCTTTAATGAGCAGTTCTTC
>TRBV6-2/TRBV6-3|TRBJ2-5|TRBD1|-
CASPPRDRGQLETQYF
TGTGCCAGTCCTCCCAGGGACAGGGGGCAATTAGAGACCCAGTACTTC
>TRBV9|TRBJ1-5|-|few
CASSVDPDHQPQHF
TGTGCCAGCAGCGTAGATCCAGATCATCAGCCCCAGCATTTT
>TRBV5-1|TRBJ2-1|TRBD2|-
CASSTTGLANNEQFF
TGCGCCAGCAGCACGACGGGACTAGCGAACAATGAGCAGTTCTTC
>TRBV19|TRBJ2-7|TRBD1|-
CASSDRGYEQYF
TGTGCCAGTAGTGACAGGGGCTACGAGCAGTACTTC
>TRBV4-3|TRBJ2-4|TRBD2|few
CASSQFSASGAVQYF
TGCGCCAGCAGCCAATTCTCGGCTAGCGGGGCCGTTCAGTACTTC
>TRBV4-3|TRBJ2-3|TRBD2|many
CASSQVWLAGSLVGPDTQYF
TGCGCCAGCAGCCAAGTCTGGCTAGCGGGGTCCCTTGTCGGGCCAGATACGCAGTATTTT